One and the same sample provided the 7 T cell receptor beta chains below, sequenced in a study of blood T cell repertoires in COVID-19 (dated by TCRdb to between 2020 and 2021). Libraries were built with the immunoSEQ multiplex PCR assay. In its TCRdb copy, this immuneACCESS table keeps in-frame sequences only and misses some clones. Where compared with another copy, unresolved V genes explain less than half of these, and the others have no known cause. The sample table records under 200,000 clones; around 90% of these occur just once. Jointly, the top ten make up over 3.5% of the sample. Sequencing input: peripheral blood. All receptors come from a woman aged 55-75 years who had recovered from COVID-19.

This clone was detected only once. The chain couples TRBV6-5 to TRBJ2-1; 14 nucleotides align to TRBD2. V was clipped by 5 bases and J by 8 bases; unmatched bases: 5. The germline V gene encodes CDR1 MNHEY and CDR2 SVGAGI. The CDR3 spans 15 residues. The CDR3 coding sequence is TGTGCCAGCAGTCAGACTAGCGGGGGGGCGGATGAGCAGTTCTTC. Translating it yields CASSQTSGGADEQFF.

The rearrangement joins TRBV4-3 to TRBJ2-3; TRBD2 is a possible D gene (5 bases). Trimming removed 0 bases from V and 8 bases from J, with 9 bases in between. There are 13 residues in the CDR3. Germline values: CDR1 LGHNA, CDR2 YSLEER. In DNA form, the CDR3 reads TGCGCCAGCAGCCAAGAAGGAGGTAGTACGCAGTATTTT. It is translated as CASSQEGGSTQYF.

This clone has more than one count but fewer than ten. The genes are TRBV9 and TRBJ1-6; D perhaps matches TRBD1 (6 bases). The CDR3 has 16 amino acids. Germline V gives CDR1 SGDLS, CDR2 YYNGEE. V was pared by 3 bases and J by 7 bases, with 17 bases between. The CDR3 bases are TGTGCCAGCAGCGAGCCCGCCAGACAGGAGAATTCACCCCTCCACTTT. Its translation is CASSEPARQENSPLHF.

The chain uses TRBV11-3 and TRBJ2-1; 13 bases map to TRBD2. The CDR3 is made up of 16 amino acids. Per the germline V gene, CDR1 is SGHNT and CDR2 is YENEEA. J gave up 10 bases and V 5 bases, and 11 bases lay outside the gene matches. This CDR3 is CASSPWTSGGDSEQFF. CDR3 bases: TGTGCCAGCAGCCCGTGGACTAGCGGGGGAGATTCGGAGCAGTTCTTC.

V is TRBV3-1 (or the pseudogene TRBV3-2) and J is TRBJ1-1; D might be TRBD1 (5 bases). The germline V gene has CDR1 LGHDT and CDR2 YNNKEL (reference sequence). Deletions cut 1 base from V and 0 bases from J, with 9 bases between. The CDR3 totals 15 residues. The CDR3 loop is CASSQAAGMNTEAFF. The CDR3 DNA sequence: TGTGCCAGCAGCCAAGCGGCAGGGATGAACACTGAAGCTTTCTTT.

The chain has TRBV28 and TRBJ1-5, with TRBD1 as a possible D gene (6 bases). Germline V gene data show CDR1 as MDHEN and CDR2 as SYDVKM. The CDR3 sequence is 13 residues long. Between the trimmed V and J ends, which lost 4 bases and 11 bases, there was a span of 15 bases. DNA for the CDR3: TGTGCCAGCAGTTCACAGGGCCACTCTTCCCAGCATTTT. The encoded protein is CASSSQGHSSQHF.

The chain uses TRBV28 and TRBJ2-4, with 9 bases aligning to TRBD1. Trimming cost V 7 bases and J 7 bases; bases outside gene matches: 5. The CDR3 runs to 13 residues. The germline V gene encodes CDR1 MDHEN and CDR2 SYDVKM. CDR3 residues: CASIGTGKNIQYF. The CDR3 region has the DNA TGTGCCAGCATCGGGACAGGGAAGAACATTCAGTACTTC.